This TCR beta chain was recorded in a study of cytomegalovirus exposure and HLA in healthy donors. Study-level information: A subsequent analysis reported that the roughly 120 validation repertoires were produced on the same platform that had also been used for the 600 to 800 first-cohort repertoires.

Findings and limits, study-wide: It was 150 to 200 TCR beta chains that were listed as cytomegalovirus-associated. It was reported that the classifier diagnosed cytomegalovirus status with high specificity and sensitivity in both the original and validation cohorts.

Libraries were prepared by immunoSEQ multiplex PCR; TCRdb keeps only in-frame clonotypes and omits some of them. The sample carries 140,000 or so clones, about 91% recorded once. Remarks on this clone: Its antigen is undetermined.

The V and J ends lost 5 bases and 6 bases respectively, with 11 bases between them. Germline V gene lookup returns CDR1 MNHEY and CDR2 SVGAGI. This CDR3 comprises 13 residues. The sample consisted of PBMCs. This chain joins TRBV6-5 and TRBJ2-4; possible D gene TRBD1, 5 bases. This receptor was taken from a man between 18 and 29 years old in good health and CMV-seropositive. CDR3 region: CASSLRQGNIQYF. Here the CDR3 DNA reads TGTGCCAGCAGTCTGAGGCAGGGAAACATTCAGTACTTC.